Detailed here is one T cell receptor (beta chain). Its target is not known. Time point: baseline, week 1 (first vaccination visit). Treatment meaning: pre-vaccination baseline after standard-of-care therapy. The record originates from a study of a mutant IDH1 vaccine in newly diagnosed glioma. Study-wide background: Treatment recipients were 62.5% male and around 40% female, and their mean age was roughly 44 years. Patients got radiotherapy, temozolomide, or both beforehand, and most got both.

Findings and caveats of the study: Seemingly, top peripheral T cell clonotype changes bore no relation to pseudoprogression.

This CDR3 is built from 12 residues. Per the germline V gene, CDR1 is MGHDK and CDR2 is SYGVNS. Between the trimmed V and J ends, which lost 6 bases and 6 bases, there was a span of 8 bases. Libraries were prepared by immunoSEQ multiplex PCR; TCRdb keeps only in-frame clonotypes and omits some of them. The table lists about 63,000 clones, over 70% of them singletons. This chain joins TRBV25-1 and TRBJ2-2, with D possibly being TRBD2 (5 bases). The material sequenced was peripheral blood mononuclear cells (PBMCs), taken from a glioma patient treated with radiotherapy, temozolomide or both. The sequence was obtained from a woman younger than 30 with glioma. Some clones in this sample may be carry-over from other donors' samples. The CDR3, as DNA: TGTGCCAGCAGAACCGGGGCCGGGGAGCTGTTTTTT. Translating gives CASRTGAGELFF.